Listed here are 22 T cell receptor beta chains from one sample, sequenced in a study of human T cells and chemical hapten exposure. The time point is: patch test 3, about 24 weeks after DPC sensitization. As to treatment: therapeutic diphenylcyclopropenone sensitization with weekly scalp DPC. From the RACE reads, TCRdb called clonotypes with MiXCR, one entry per CDR3 protein. There are approximately 86,000 distinct CDR3 sequences in the sample; roughly a tenth occur only once, and around 1% lies in the top ten. Sequenced here: whole blood, sampled in connection with sensitization to the hapten diphenylcyclopropenone (DPC). These receptors were obtained from a woman in her 30s with alopecia areata. Some clones in this sample may be carry-over from other donors' samples.

CDR3 region: CASALWGAFGELFF. Written as DNA, the CDR3 is TGTGCCAGCGCCTTGTGGGGGGCCTTCGGGGAGCTGTTTTTT. V gene TRBV12-3 or TRBV12-4 combines with J gene TRBJ2-2; TRBD1 or TRBD2 may be the D gene (6 bases each). The CDR3 is made up of 14 amino acids. Trimming stripped 8 bases from V and 7 bases from J, with 17 bases between.

The chain has TRBV9 and TRBJ2-3; 7 bases are shared with TRBD2. Germline assignment: CDR1 SGDLS and CDR2 YYNGEE. This CDR3 comprises 14 residues. With 4 bases clipped from V and 4 bases from J, the junction kept 6 bases outside the gene matches. In DNA form, the CDR3 reads TGTGCCAGCAGCCCCCGGACTAGGCCAGATACGCAGTATTTT. Protein: CASSPRTRPDTQYF.

This clonotype was found many times. The chain has TRBV27 and TRBJ2-7; the D call may be TRBD1 or TRBD2 (6 bases each). The CDR3 has 15 residues. Trimming pared 3 bases from V and 0 bases from J, leaving 12 bases between. Looked up from germline, CDR1 is MNHEY and CDR2 is SMNVEV (reference sequence). The CDR3 spells CASSLKGGSSYEQYF. The CDR3 DNA follows: TGTGCCAGCAGTTTGAAAGGGGGGAGCTCCTACGAGCAGTACTTC.

The chain combines TRBV27 with TRBJ2-1, with no clear D. V dropped 10 bases and J dropped 4 bases, with 5 bases sitting between them. Germline CDR1 and CDR2: MNHEY and SMNVEV (reference sequence). The CDR3 length is 10 residues. The CDR3 spells CATWYNEQFF. DNA for the CDR3: TGTGCCACCTGGTACAATGAGCAGTTCTTC.

This clonotype was recorded a few times. This chain uses TRBV11-2 with TRBJ2-2, with D maybe TRBD2 (5 bases). Germline V gives CDR1 SGHAT, CDR2 FQNNGV. V shed 5 bases and J shed 0 bases, with 7 bases lying between them. The CDR3 length is 14 residues. The CDR3 nucleotides read TGTGCCAGCAGCCGCGGGTCGAACACCGGGGAGCTGTTTTTT. Its protein is CASSRGSNTGELFF.

In this sample, this clonotype turned up a few times. This chain joins TRBV4-2 and TRBJ1-1, with D possibly being TRBD1 (5 bases). CDR3 length equals 15 residues. V was clipped by 3 bases and J by 0 bases, with 11 bases between them. Germline assignment: CDR1 LGHNA and CDR2 YNFKEQ. The chain's CDR3 is CASSHEQALNTEAFF. DNA for the CDR3: TGTGCCAGCAGCCACGAACAGGCCTTGAACACTGAAGCTTTCTTT.

This chain connects TRBV6-2 or TRBV6-3 to TRBJ2-7; 7 bases are shared with TRBD1. CDR3 length equals 13 residues. J was trimmed by 3 bases and V by 11 bases; bases with no gene match: 10. The germline gives CDR1 MNHEY, CDR2 SVGEGT. CDR3 sequence: CAVQRDSHYEQYF. The CDR3 DNA sequence: TGTGCCGTCCAACGGGACAGTCACTACGAGCAGTACTTC.

This clonotype was recorded a few times. This chain connects TRBV19 to TRBJ2-1, with D unresolved. Germline assignment: CDR1 LNHDA and CDR2 SQIVND (reference sequence). The CDR3 consists of 10 residues. V was clipped by 4 bases and J by 5 bases, with 0 bases between them. In DNA form, the CDR3 reads TGTGCCAGTAGTAACAATGAGCAGTTCTTC. Its translation: CASSNNEQFF.

V usage is TRBV12-3 or TRBV12-4 and J usage is TRBJ2-5; 7 nucleotides align to TRBD1. This CDR3 is built from 14 residues. Unmatched junction bases numbered 10, after V lost 8 bases and J lost 4 bases. CDR3 nucleotide sequence: TGTGCCAGCTCCCCGGGCTGGGACAGAGAGACCCAGTACTTC. Its translation is CASSPGWDRETQYF.

This clonotype was seen many times. The chain has TRBV7-2 and TRBJ2-1; D might be TRBD2 (6 bases). The CDR3 is 12 residues long. Germline V gene lookup returns CDR1 SGHTA and CDR2 FQGNSA. V was trimmed by 3 bases and J by 12 bases, leaving 12 bases between them. CDR3 in DNA: TGTGCCAGCAGCTTCCCGGGAGCTGCGCAGTTCTTC. This codes for CASSFPGAAQFF. The whole variable domain, remainder taken from reference TRBV7-2 and TRBJ2-1, is GAGVSQSPSNKVTEKGKDVELRCDPISGHTALYWYRQSLGQGLEFLIYFQGNSAPDKSGLPSDRFSAERTGGSVSTLTIQRTQQEDSAVYLCASSFPGAAQFFGPGTRLTVL.

This clonotype was found many times. The V gene is TRBV29-1, the J gene TRBJ1-1; TRBD1 matches at 9 bases. The CDR3 runs to 15 residues. Germline values: CDR1 SQVTM, CDR2 ANQGSEA. V lost 3 bases, J lost 4 bases, and 9 bases stayed unmatched. The CDR3 spells CSVEGGTGGITEAFF. CDR3 sequence (DNA): TGCAGCGTTGAGGGGGGCACAGGGGGCATCACTGAAGCTTTCTTT.

V is TRBV29-1 and J is TRBJ1-5; 9 bases fit TRBD1. The V gene's germline CDR1 is SQVTM and CDR2 ANQGSEA. The J segment lost 1 base and the V segment lost 6 bases, leaving 7 bases of the junction unmatched. CDR3 size: 15 residues. The CDR3 DNA sequence: TGCAGCGTCATAACGACAGGGGGAAGCAATCAGCCCCAGCATTTT. This encodes CSVITTGGSNQPQHF.

V usage is TRBV3-1 and J usage is TRBJ2-3, with no clear D. The germline gives CDR1 LGHDT, CDR2 YNNKEL (reference sequence). V was shortened by 2 bases and J by 5 bases, with 8 bases between the two germline ends. The CDR3 is 13 amino acids. CDR3 sequence reads: CASSQPIGDTQYF. The CDR3 DNA sequence: TGTGCCAGCAGCCAACCGATTGGAGATACGCAGTATTTT.

This clonotype was recorded many times. The V and J genes are TRBV20-1 and TRBJ2-2, with D hard to call. Trimming took off 6 bases at V and 5 bases at J, with 10 bases between the two ends. The CDR3 loop spans 12 amino acids. Germline V CDR1 and CDR2: DFQATT, SNEGSKA (reference sequence). DNA of the CDR3: TGCAGTGCCACCGGACGGACCGGGGAGCTGTTTTTT. Translation gives CSATGRTGELFF.

This clonotype was observed at least ten times. The chain joins TRBV27 to TRBJ2-3, with D perhaps given as TRBD1 or TRBD2 (6 bases each). The CDR3 is 15 amino acids. Germline V lookup: CDR1 MNHEY, CDR2 SMNVEV (reference sequence). Trimming took off 6 bases at V and 1 base at J, with 14 bases between the two ends. CDR3 nucleotide sequence: TGTGCCAGCAGCCCGACGGGGGCCCGCACAGATACGCAGTATTTT. Its translation: CASSPTGARTDTQYF.

In its sample, this clonotype was seen a few times. The chain couples TRBV28 to TRBJ1-1; D is unclear. V dropped 3 bases and J dropped 6 bases, with 11 bases sitting between them. Germline values: CDR1 MDHEN, CDR2 SYDVKM. CDR3 length: 13 amino acids. CDR3 in DNA: TGTGCCAGCAGTTTCCGGTGGGTCGCTGAAGCTTTCTTT. Protein: CASSFRWVAEAFF.

This clonotype has a handful of counts. The chain has TRBV4-1 and TRBJ1-6, with unresolved D. The germline V gene encodes CDR1 MGHRA and CDR2 YSYEKL. The CDR3 covers 16 residues. Trimming stripped 1 base from V and 4 bases from J, with 11 bases between. DNA of the CDR3: TGCGCCAGCAGCCAAGGAGGTCAACCATATAATTCACCCCTCCACTTT. It codes for CASSQGGQPYNSPLHF.

This chain links TRBV7-2 with TRBJ1-5; D is undetermined. V gave up 5 bases and J gave up 5 bases, with 10 bases separating them. The CDR3 length is 13 residues. Germline-derived CDR1 and CDR2 are SGHTA and FQGNSA. This CDR3 reads CASSLGVDQPQHF. Here the CDR3 DNA reads TGTGCCAGCAGCCTTGGGGTGGATCAGCCCCAGCATTTT.

This clonotype was seen at least ten times. This sequence joins TRBV7-9 and TRBJ2-5, with TRBD2 identical over 11 bases. Germline V gene lookup returns CDR1 SEHNR and CDR2 FQNEAQ (reference sequence). J lost 1 base, V lost 3 bases, and 4 bases had no gene match. The CDR3 contains 16 residues. The CDR3 sequence: CASSLGTSGIQETQYF. CDR3 sequence (DNA): TGTGCCAGCAGCTTGGGGACTAGCGGAATCCAAGAGACCCAGTACTTC.

This clonotype was counted many times. This chain connects TRBV28 to TRBJ1-5; 8 bases match TRBD1. The CDR3 has 18 residues. The V gene end was trimmed by 2 bases and the J gene end by 0 bases; junction bases not matched to a gene: 9. Germline assignment: CDR1 MDHEN and CDR2 SYDVKM. CDR3 coding DNA: TGTGCCAGCAGTTTAAAAACCGGGACAGGTGATAGCAATCAGCCCCAGCATTTT. Translation: CASSLKTGTGDSNQPQHF.

This clonotype turned up a few times. The V call is TRBV28, the J call TRBJ2-1, with D perhaps TRBD2 (6 bases). Deletions cut 3 bases from V and 5 bases from J, with 20 bases between. Per the germline V gene, CDR1 is MDHEN and CDR2 is SYDVKM. The CDR3 runs 17 residues. This CDR3 is CASSLRGVQLGNNEQFF. The CDR3 nucleotides read TGTGCCAGCAGTTTGCGCGGGGTCCAGTTGGGGAACAATGAGCAGTTCTTC.

This clonotype was recorded a few times. The gene calls are TRBV28 and TRBJ1-1; 7 bases align to TRBD1. V dropped 6 bases and J dropped 5; count of bases not matched to a gene: 9. The germline CDR1 and CDR2 sequences are MDHEN and SYDVKM. The CDR3 extends over 14 amino acids. Written as DNA, the CDR3 is TGTGCCAGCAGCCCCGGACAGGCGGGGACTGAAGCTTTCTTT. Translated, it gives CASSPGQAGTEAFF.